A selection of T cell receptor beta chains follows, all from one sample in a study of blood T cell repertoires in COVID-19. Only in-frame clones appear in the TCRdb table, and some are missing; sequencing was by immunoSEQ multiplex PCR. Seen here are some 350,000 clones, 80% to 90% observed once, and the top ten hold about 3%. Sequences were obtained from peripheral blood. Every receptor here comes from a woman aged 25-40 years with COVID-19, enrolled during active disease. The CDR3 runs from the conserved cysteine through the conserved F or W. A D gene is named only where the DNA matches it firmly. Clone size is given for some rows only: seen once, a few or many times, or a class if the clone is expanded.

d_call	clone_size	v_call	j_call	cdr3_aa	cdr3_nt
TRBD2	few	TRBV5-1	TRBJ2-2	CASSLQSVILAGLNTGELFF	TGCGCCAGCAGCTTGCAGAGTGTGATACTAGCGGGCCTAAACACCGGGGAGCTGTTTTTT
NA	NA	TRBV6-5	TRBJ2-2	CATKGGEPGPLFF	TGTGCCACAAAAGGGGGGGAACCCGGTCCGCTGTTTTTT
NA	NA	TRBV12-3/TRBV12-4	TRBJ1-3	CASTWGAGNTIYF	TGTGCCAGCACCTGGGGGGCTGGAAACACCATATATTTT
NA	NA	TRBV2	TRBJ2-5	CASSETVKETQYF	TGTGCCAGCAGTGAGACAGTAAAAGAGACCCAGTACTTC
NA	NA	TRBV6-5	TRBJ1-4	CASSYGDQGFNEKLFF	TGTGCCAGCAGTTACGGAGACCAGGGATTTAATGAAAAACTGTTTTTT
NA	NA	TRBV3-1/TRBV3-2	TRBJ2-2	CASSQARDFPNTGELFF	TGTGCCAGCAGCCAAGCCCGGGACTTCCCAAACACCGGGGAGCTGTTTTTT
TRBD1	NA	TRBV12-5	TRBJ1-5	CASGLATGVKNQPQHF	TGTGCTAGTGGTTTGGCAACAGGGGTAAAGAATCAGCCCCAGCATTTT
NA	NA	TRBV5-5	TRBJ1-3	CASSLTGTPGNTIYF	TGTGCCAGCAGCTTGACCGGGACACCTGGAAACACCATATATTTT
NA	NA	TRBV3-1/TRBV3-2	TRBJ1-3	CASSQAGHSGNTIYF	TGTGCCAGCAGCCAAGCTGGCCACTCTGGAAACACCATATATTTT
TRBD2	NA	TRBV4-3	TRBJ2-2	CASSRAGGANTGELFF	TGCGCCAGCAGCCGAGCCGGGGGGGCGAACACCGGGGAGCTGTTTTTT
NA	NA	TRBV12-3/TRBV12-4	TRBJ1-6	CASTAGPSPLHF	TGTGCCAGCACCGCGGGCCCTTCACCCCTCCACTTT
NA	NA	TRBV28	TRBJ1-3	CASSLWGGSGNTIYF	TGTGCCAGCAGTTTATGGGGGGGGTCTGGAAACACCATATATTTT
NA	NA	TRBV28	TRBJ2-7	CASSHGTLYYEQYF	TGTGCCAGCAGCCATGGGACTTTATACTACGAGCAGTACTTC
NA	NA	TRBV30	TRBJ1-6	CAWSREDSSYNSPLHF	TGTGCCTGGAGTCGGGAGGACAGCTCCTATAATTCACCCCTCCACTTT
TRBD1	NA	TRBV7-9	TRBJ2-7	CASSPDRGLGLNYEQYF	TGTGCCAGCAGCCCTGACAGGGGGCTTGGGTTGAACTACGAGCAGTACTTC
TRBD2	NA	TRBV6-2/TRBV6-3	TRBJ2-1	CASSYPLAGRTGNEQFF	TGTGCCAGCAGTTACCCACTAGCGGGGAGGACTGGGAATGAGCAGTTCTTC
NA	NA	TRBV9	TRBJ1-6	CASSVDGEPRSPLHF	TGTGCCAGCAGCGTAGACGGGGAACCCAGATCACCCCTCCACTTT
TRBD1	NA	TRBV28	TRBJ2-3	CASSPPGTVKGTDTQYF	TGTGCCAGCTCACCACCCGGGACAGTGAAAGGGACAGATACGCAGTATTTT
NA	NA	TRBV19	TRBJ1-5	CASSMQALSNQPQHF	TGTGCCAGTAGTATGCAGGCGCTCTCAAATCAGCCCCAGCATTTT
TRBD2	NA	TRBV9	TRBJ2-2	CASSVPASGRGRTGELFF	TGTGCCAGCAGCGTTCCGGCTAGCGGGAGAGGACGGACCGGGGAGCTGTTTTTT
NA	NA	TRBV27	TRBJ1-5	CASSPNRGNQPQHF	TGTGCCAGCAGTCCCAATCGCGGGAATCAGCCCCAGCATTTT
TRBD1	NA	TRBV18	TRBJ1-2	CASSPQDRANYGYTF	TGTGCCAGCTCACCACAGGACAGGGCCAACTATGGCTACACCTTC
TRBD1	few	TRBV2	TRBJ1-2	CASSGTGDGGYTF	TGTGCCAGCAGTGGGACAGGGGACGGAGGCTACACCTTC
TRBD1	NA	TRBV2	TRBJ1-2	CASKRDRGEGYTF	TGTGCCAGCAAAAGGGACAGGGGGGAGGGCTACACCTTC
NA	NA	TRBV11-3	TRBJ2-1	CASRLGGPEQFF	TGTGCCAGCAGGTTAGGGGGGCCCGAGCAGTTCTTC
NA	NA	TRBV3-1/TRBV3-2	TRBJ2-7	CASSLWGEMGEQYF	TGTGCCAGCAGCCTCTGGGGGGAGATGGGCGAGCAGTACTTC
TRBD1	NA	TRBV7-8	TRBJ2-3	CASSKDRDLTDTQYF	TGTGCCAGCAGCAAAGACAGGGACCTTACAGATACGCAGTATTTT
TRBD1	NA	TRBV7-2	TRBJ1-2	CASSVRGGDYGYTF	TGTGCCAGCAGCGTAAGAGGGGGCGACTATGGCTACACCTTC
TRBD1	NA	TRBV7-2	TRBJ1-6	CASSLTRDRRNYNSPLHF	TGTGCCAGCAGCCTGACCCGGGACAGGCGGAACTATAATTCACCCCTCCACTTT
TRBD1	once	TRBV9	TRBJ1-1	CASSSGQDSFTEAFF	TGTGCCAGCAGCTCAGGACAGGACTCTTTCACTGAAGCTTTCTTT
TRBD1	NA	TRBV10-3	TRBJ1-2	CAIKTGDHRGYTF	TGTGCCATCAAAACAGGGGATCATCGTGGCTACACCTTC
NA	NA	TRBV5-6	TRBJ2-4	CASSLEGISDIQYF	TGTGCCAGCAGCTTGGAGGGGATTAGTGACATTCAGTACTTC
NA	NA	TRBV27	TRBJ1-1	CASSLSGGGNMNTEAFF	TGTGCCAGCAGTTTATCGGGAGGTGGAAACATGAACACTGAAGCTTTCTTT
TRBD1	NA	TRBV15	TRBJ2-2	CATSRRTGQAANTGELFF	TGTGCCACCAGCAGAAGGACAGGGCAGGCCGCGAACACCGGGGAGCTGTTTTTT
NA	few	TRBV30	TRBJ1-3	CACSSSGNTIYF	TGTGCCTGTTCCAGCTCTGGAAACACCATATATTTT
TRBD1	NA	TRBV28	TRBJ2-5	CASNPGQGSWGTQYF	TGTGCCAGCAATCCGGGACAGGGGTCCTGGGGGACCCAGTACTTC
TRBD2	NA	TRBV11-3	TRBJ2-5	CASSPQGLAAQETQYF	TGTGCCAGCAGCCCCCAGGGACTAGCGGCCCAAGAGACCCAGTACTTC
TRBD2	NA	TRBV6-6	TRBJ2-3	CASRRGLAGGIDTQYF	TGTGCCAGCAGACGAGGACTAGCGGGGGGTATAGATACGCAGTATTTT
TRBD1	NA	TRBV28	TRBJ1-2	CASSPGGIYGYTF	TGTGCCAGCAGTCCAGGGGGTATCTATGGCTACACCTTC
TRBD1	NA	TRBV4-2	TRBJ2-3	CASSQEGAPGGDTQYF	TGTGCCAGCAGCCAAGAAGGGGCCCCAGGGGGAGATACGCAGTATTTT
TRBD2	NA	TRBV2	TRBJ2-5	CASSPRGGVETQYF	TGTGCCAGCAGCCCGCGGGGGGGGGTGGAGACCCAGTACTTC
NA	once	TRBV5-6	TRBJ1-6	CASSPRQINSPLHF	TGTGCCAGCAGCCCGAGGCAGATAAATTCACCCCTCCACTTT
NA	NA	TRBV30	TRBJ2-3	CAWSVVATDTQYF	TGTGCCTGGAGTGTTGTAGCCACAGATACGCAGTATTTT
NA	NA	TRBV7-2	TRBJ2-3	CASSQLRTDTQYF	TGTGCCAGCAGCCAACTAAGGACAGATACGCAGTATTTT
TRBD1	NA	TRBV18	TRBJ1-5	CASSPQGQGNQPQHF	TGTGCCAGCTCACCACAAGGACAGGGGAATCAGCCCCAGCATTTT
TRBD2	NA	TRBV5-1	TRBJ2-2	CASSWTSGAQGELFF	TGCGCCAGCAGCTGGACTAGCGGGGCCCAAGGGGAGCTGTTTTTT
TRBD1	NA	TRBV19	TRBJ2-5	CASSVDRVGTQYF	TGTGCCAGTAGTGTCGACAGGGTGGGGACCCAGTACTTC
NA	NA	TRBV6-5	TRBJ2-7	CASSSPYEQYF	TGTGCCAGCAGTTCTCCCTACGAGCAGTACTTC